This TCR beta chain stems from a study of cytomegalovirus exposure and HLA in healthy donors. Study findings and constraints: The availability of immune exposure information extended only to CMV serostatus. In vitro, three CMV-associated chains proved specific for CMV antigens. TCR beta V segments were, for the most part, productive about 87% or about 30% of the time in an earlier analysis.

A note on this clone: Antigen unknown.

PCR amplification relied on 60 Vbeta primers (plus 13 Jbeta primers). Measured with immunoSEQ multiplex PCR; TCRdb has only the in-frame clones, and not every one. This listing includes about 190,000 clones. There are 15 residues in the CDR3. The junction had 7 bases not matched to a gene; V was cut back by 0 bases and J by 9 bases. Germline V lookup: CDR1 SEHNR, CDR2 FQNEAQ (reference sequence). The rearrangement uses TRBV7-9 and TRBJ2-7; TRBD1 aligns across 11 bases. The receptor was isolated from a woman in her twenties or thirties in good health and CMV-seropositive. Input material: PBMCs. The CDR3 DNA reads as TGTGCCAGCAGCTTAGCGGGGGACAGGGGGTCCGGGCAGTACTTC. This codes for CASSLAGDRGSGQYF.